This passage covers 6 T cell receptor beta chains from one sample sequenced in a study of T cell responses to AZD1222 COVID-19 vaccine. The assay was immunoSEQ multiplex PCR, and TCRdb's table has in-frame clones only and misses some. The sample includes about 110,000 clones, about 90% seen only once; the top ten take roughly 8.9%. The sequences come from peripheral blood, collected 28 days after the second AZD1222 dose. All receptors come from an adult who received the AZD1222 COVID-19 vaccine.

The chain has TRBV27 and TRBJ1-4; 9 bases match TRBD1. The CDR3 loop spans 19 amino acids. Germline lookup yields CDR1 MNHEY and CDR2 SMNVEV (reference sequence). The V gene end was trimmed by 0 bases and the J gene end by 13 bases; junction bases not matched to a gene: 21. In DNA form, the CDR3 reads TGTGCCAGCAGTTTATCGGGCTGGACAGGGGCTCCTAATGAGGGGAGACTGTTTTTT. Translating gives CASSLSGWTGAPNEGRLFF.

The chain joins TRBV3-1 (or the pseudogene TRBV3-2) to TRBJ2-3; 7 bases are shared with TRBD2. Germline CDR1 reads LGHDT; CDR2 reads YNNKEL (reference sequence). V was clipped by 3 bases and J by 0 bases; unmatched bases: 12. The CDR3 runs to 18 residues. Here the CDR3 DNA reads TGTGCCAGCAGCCAGTTGTCGGGGGGACCAGTCAGCACAGATACGCAGTATTTT. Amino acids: CASSQLSGGPVSTDTQYF.

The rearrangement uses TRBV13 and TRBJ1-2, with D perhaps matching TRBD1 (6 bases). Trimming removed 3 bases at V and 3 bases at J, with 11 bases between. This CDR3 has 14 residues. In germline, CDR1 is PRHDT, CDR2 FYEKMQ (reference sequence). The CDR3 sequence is CASSFYRTDYGYTF. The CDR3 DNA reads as TGTGCCAGCAGCTTTTACCGGACAGACTATGGCTACACCTTC.

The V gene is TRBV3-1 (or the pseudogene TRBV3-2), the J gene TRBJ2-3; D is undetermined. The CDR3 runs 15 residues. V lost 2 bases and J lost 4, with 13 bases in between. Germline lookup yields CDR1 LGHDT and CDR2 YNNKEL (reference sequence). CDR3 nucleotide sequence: TGTGCCAGCAGCCAATCACACACCGGGTCAGATACGCAGTATTTT. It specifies CASSQSHTGSDTQYF.

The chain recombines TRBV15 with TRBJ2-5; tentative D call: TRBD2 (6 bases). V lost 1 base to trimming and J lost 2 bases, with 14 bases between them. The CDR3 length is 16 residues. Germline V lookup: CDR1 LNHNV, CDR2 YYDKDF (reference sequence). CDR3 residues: CATSRGLSSGQETQYF. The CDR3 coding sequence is TGTGCCACCAGCAGAGGTCTTAGTAGCGGACAAGAGACCCAGTACTTC.

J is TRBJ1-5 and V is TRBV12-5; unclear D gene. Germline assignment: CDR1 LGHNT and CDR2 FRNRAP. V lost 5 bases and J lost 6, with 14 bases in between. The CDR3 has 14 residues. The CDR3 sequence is CASGRTQGSQPQHF. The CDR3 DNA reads TGTGCTAGTGGTCGGACCCAAGGGAGTCAGCCCCAGCATTTT. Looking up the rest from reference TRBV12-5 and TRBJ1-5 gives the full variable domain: DARVTQTPRHKVTEMGQEVTMRCQPILGHNTVFWYRQTMMQGLELLAYFRNRAPLDDSGMPKDRFSAEMPDATLATLKIQPSEPRDSAVYFCASGRTQGSQPQHFGDGTRLSIL.